This entry concerns a single TCR beta chain. What it binds is unknown. At one end the junction does not follow the germline gene, possibly because of a read error. Multiplex PCR amplified TCR beta CDR3 with 32 V and 13 J primers. MiXCR, applied by TCRdb to the multiplex PCR reads, yields one record per CDR3 protein. The sample lists about 4,600 distinct CDR3 sequences, around a third occurring once. The sample originates from a study of immune heterogeneity within non-small cell lung tumors. Overall study context: Of all tumors, 4 turned out to be squamous cell carcinomas, more than 8 were non-squamous carcinomas and 1 was not otherwise specified. Notes on the study in general: A significant, moderate positive correlation (R about 0.34) linked local T-cell clonality and tumor mutational burden.

The CDR3 is 13 residues long. Germline lookup yields CDR1 MNHEY and CDR2 SMNVEV (reference sequence). Template material comprised bulk tumor genomic DNA at approximately 600 ng per sample. Several biopsies were collected from each primary tumor during surgery. They were spaced as far apart as possible within the tumor mass. Untreated, newly diagnosed non-small cell lung cancer patients underwent curative surgery. What was sequenced was lung tumor tissue. This receptor was identified in a woman between 50 and 59 years old with non-small cell lung cancer. The chain couples TRBV27 to TRBJ1-1; D not certain. CDR3: CASSLGHGEGAFF. Written as DNA, the CDR3 is TGTGCCAGCAGCTTAGGCCATGGAGAGGGAGCTTTCTTC.